This is a list of T cell receptor beta chains from one sample in a study of control samples from healthy donors and cancer patients. Produced via immunoSEQ multiplex PCR; TCRdb's table is partial and in-frame only. The sample shows around 140,000 clones, 92% of them seen only once. Sequenced: blood. Every receptor here comes from a man aged 18 to 30 in good health. Both conserved end residues are part of each CDR3.

length: 10
V: TRBV10-3
J: TRBJ1-2
CDR3: CATMDRGYTF

length: 15
V: TRBV15
J: TRBJ2-5
CDR3: CATSRDPGPQETQYF

length: 16
V: TRBV6-6
J: TRBJ1-4
CDR3: CASSYPRAGSNEKLFF

length: 14
V: TRBV11-2
J: TRBJ1-1
CDR3: CASSRRTGNTEAFF

length: 13
V: TRBV14
J: TRBJ1-6
CDR3: CASSQDTGRSLHF

length: 14
V: TRBV2
J: TRBJ2-3
CDR3: CASSRDSGPYTQYF

length: 15
V: TRBV3-1/TRBV3-2
J: TRBJ1-2
CDR3: CASSPSTDSLYGYTF

length: 15
V: TRBV5-4
J: TRBJ2-7
CDR3: CASSLFGTAQDEQYF

length: 15
V: TRBV30
J: TRBJ1-1
CDR3: CAWRVVGQLNTEAFF

length: 13
V: TRBV9
J: TRBJ1-5
CDR3: CASSVDLYQPQHF

length: 15
V: TRBV9
J: TRBJ1-3
CDR3: CASSVGGGTGNTIYF

length: 13
V: TRBV5-1
J: TRBJ1-6
CDR3: CASSLGPNSPLHF

length: 14
V: TRBV2
J: TRBJ1-1
CDR3: CASSEDGGYTEAFF

length: 13
V: TRBV4-2
J: TRBJ2-5
CDR3: CASSQDFQETQYF

length: 16
V: TRBV5-4
J: TRBJ1-1
CDR3: CASSLRAGAMNTEAFF

length: 14
V: TRBV28
J: TRBJ1-5
CDR3: CASSTRNSNQPQHF

length: 12
V: TRBV7-9
J: TRBJ1-2
CDR3: CASTLGPYGYTF

length: 18
V: TRBV21-1
J: TRBJ1-5
CDR3: CASSKPKYRNYSNQPQHF

length: 14
V: TRBV5-6
J: TRBJ2-7
CDR3: CASSFRTGSYEQYF

length: 19
V: TRBV18
J: TRBJ2-6
CDR3: CASSQNTGQGASGANVLTF

length: 15
V: TRBV6-5
J: TRBJ2-1
CDR3: CASTQSGGAVNEQFF

length: 13
V: TRBV3-1/TRBV3-2
J: TRBJ1-1
CDR3: CASSHSRQGEAFF

length: 15
V: TRBV3-1/TRBV3-2
J: TRBJ2-6
CDR3: CASSRDSPGANVLTF

length: 12
V: TRBV3-1/TRBV3-2
J: TRBJ2-7
CDR3: CASSLSSYEQYF

length: 14
V: TRBV3-1/TRBV3-2
J: TRBJ1-3
CDR3: CASSQTGHGNTIYF

length: 14
V: TRBV29-1
J: TRBJ1-2
CDR3: CRTRAVGTIHDYTF

length: 14
V: TRBV5-1
J: TRBJ2-7
CDR3: CASKLYVGDKKQYF

length: 16
V: TRBV29-1
J: TRBJ2-5
CDR3: CSVARGRGPGQETQYF

length: 15
V: TRBV19
J: TRBJ1-2
CDR3: CASTQLGGSYYGYTF

length: 12
V: TRBV7-2
J: TRBJ2-3
CDR3: CASSSSGGLKYF

length: 16
V: TRBV6-5
J: TRBJ2-5
CDR3: CASSFTSGVLRETQYF

length: 13
V: TRBV2
J: TRBJ2-5
CDR3: CATTGKTVETQYF

length: 15
V: TRBV6-1
J: TRBJ2-3
CDR3: CASSEQGGETDTQYF

length: 14
V: TRBV6-5
J: TRBJ2-5
CDR3: CASSFRQVQETQYF

length: 17
V: TRBV11-3
J: TRBJ2-1
CDR3: CASSLPVAGGGLGEQFF

length: 13
V: TRBV7-3
J: TRBJ1-2
CDR3: CASSFGGSYGYTF

length: 13
V: TRBV12-3/TRBV12-4
J: TRBJ1-4
CDR3: CASSPRGREKLFF

length: 13
V: TRBV5-1
J: TRBJ1-2
CDR3: CASSLEGNYGYTF

length: 15
V: TRBV7-3
J: TRBJ2-7
CDR3: CASSPDRGNLYEQYF

length: 13
V: TRBV7-9
J: TRBJ1-2
CDR3: CASSLDRGYGYTF

length: 13
V: TRBV11-2
J: TRBJ1-5
CDR3: CASSWDGNQPQHF

length: 20
V: TRBV21-1
J: TRBJ2-7
CDR3: CASSKGLGTGGGEGLDEQYF

length: 16
V: TRBV7-9
J: TRBJ1-4
CDR3: CASSLGSVATNEKLFF

length: 14
V: TRBV9
J: TRBJ1-2
CDR3: CASSAQTDFGGYTF

length: 18
V: TRBV6-1
J: TRBJ2-2
CDR3: CASSERGWGAVNTGELFF

length: 17
V: TRBV9
J: TRBJ1-3
CDR3: CASSLGQGQFSGNTIYF

length: 11
V: TRBV19
J: TRBJ2-3
CDR3: CASGERQDQYF

length: 14
V: TRBV5-1
J: TRBJ2-7
CDR3: CASSVGQSSYEQYF

length: 13
V: TRBV19
J: TRBJ1-2
CDR3: CASSPLGEEGYTF

length: 15
V: TRBV19
J: TRBJ2-3
CDR3: CASSLLAGGTDTQYF

length: 17
V: TRBV5-4
J: TRBJ2-7
CDR3: CASSLWLGRAFPYEQYF

length: 15
V: TRBV6-5
J: TRBJ2-3
CDR3: CASSYSWTGQDTQYF

length: 12
V: TRBV10-3
J: TRBJ2-5
CDR3: CAISDDQETQYF

length: 13
V: TRBV2
J: TRBJ2-7
CDR3: CASTTSGGGEQYF